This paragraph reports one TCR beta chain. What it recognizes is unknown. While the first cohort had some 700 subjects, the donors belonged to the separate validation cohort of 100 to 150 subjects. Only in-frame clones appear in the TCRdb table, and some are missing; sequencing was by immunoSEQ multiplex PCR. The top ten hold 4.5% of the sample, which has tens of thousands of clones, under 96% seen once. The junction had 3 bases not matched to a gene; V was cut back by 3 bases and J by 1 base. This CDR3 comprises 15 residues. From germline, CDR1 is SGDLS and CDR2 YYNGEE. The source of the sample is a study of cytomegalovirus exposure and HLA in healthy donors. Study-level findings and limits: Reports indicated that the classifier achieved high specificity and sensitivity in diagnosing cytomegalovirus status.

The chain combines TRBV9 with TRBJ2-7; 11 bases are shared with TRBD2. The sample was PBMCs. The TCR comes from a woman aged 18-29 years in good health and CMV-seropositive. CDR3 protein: CASSARLAGSYEQYF. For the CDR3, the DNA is TGTGCCAGCAGCGCCCGACTAGCGGGATCCTACGAGCAGTACTTC.